This section outlines one TCR beta chain sequence together with its context. Its specificity is not known. The sample originates from a study of breast tumors, draining lymph nodes, adjacent tissues. General observations from the study: Luminal-like breast cancer showed significantly higher tumor–nontumor repertoire similarity than basal-like. Data fit most tumor T cells coming from lymph node, expanding in tumor. Tumor repertoires ranked between lymph nodes and nontumor tissue in diversity, with V and J gene preferences.

The lymph nodes were axillary draining lymph nodes from breast cancer patients. The germline V gene has CDR1 SGHVS and CDR2 FQNEAQ. V lost 6 bases to trimming and J lost 8 bases, with 10 bases between them. This CDR3 is 12 amino acids long. TCRdb recomputed calls from the multiplex PCR reads with MiXCR, one row per CDR3 protein. The sample includes 200,000 to 250,000 distinct CDR3 sequences, about 30% of them seen just once. V usage is TRBV7-8 and J usage is TRBJ1-4; D ambiguous. What was sequenced was axillary lymph node tissue. This receptor was obtained from a female donor with breast cancer. Some clones in this sample may be carry-over from other donors' samples. CDR3 loop: CASSFPGEKLFF. In DNA form, the CDR3 reads TGTGCCAGCAGTTTCCCGGGGGAAAAACTGTTTTTT.